These 24 T cell receptor beta chains share one sample of origin, sequenced in a study of shared T cell receptors in the human thymus. Method: immunoSEQ multiplex PCR; TCRdb's copy keeps in-frame clones and lacks some. The sample has 600,000 or so clones; 70% to 90% are singletons. This sample also appeared in a second study, on human thymus T cells.

Sequenced input: thymocytes. The source of these receptors is a boy under two years old with a congenital heart defect.

The J gene is TRBJ2-7, the V gene TRBV6-6, with a possible D match to TRBD1 (5 bases). This CDR3 is 14 amino acids long. Looked up from germline, CDR1 is MNHNY and CDR2 is SVGAGI (reference sequence). V was trimmed by 7 bases and J by 2 bases, leaving 15 bases between them. CDR3 sequence (DNA): TGTGCCAGCACCCCCATGGGGCGAACCTACGAGCAGTACTTC. It yields the protein CASTPMGRTYEQYF.

The CDR3 sequence: CASSRRQGPTDSPLHF. CDR3 bases: TGTGCCAGCAGCAGACGACAGGGGCCAACGGATTCACCCCTCCACTTT. V is TRBV9 and J is TRBJ1-6, with 8 bases identical to TRBD1. V trimming: 4 bases; J trimming: 8 bases; junction bases outside the gene matches: 11. CDR1 is SGDLS, CDR2 YYNGEE, per germline. The CDR3 has 16 amino acids.

The chain employs TRBV6-6 and TRBJ2-7; 7 bases align to TRBD2. This CDR3 spans 14 amino acids. The V gene's germline CDR1 is MNHNY and CDR2 SVGAGI (reference sequence). With V trimmed by 6 bases and J by 3 bases, 8 bases remained unmatched. The CDR3 DNA sequence: TGTGCCAGCAGCTCGCTAGCGGTTGACTACGAGCAGTACTTC. As protein: CASSSLAVDYEQYF.

The chain employs TRBV27 and TRBJ2-5; TRBD2 aligns across 10 bases. From germline, CDR1 is MNHEY and CDR2 SMNVEV (reference sequence). The CDR3 has 14 amino acids. The V gene end was trimmed by 6 bases and the J gene end by 4 bases; junction bases not matched to a gene: 5. The CDR3 nucleotides are TGTGCCAGCAGACCGGGACTAGCGCGAGAGACCCAGTACTTC. It yields the protein CASRPGLARETQYF.

J is TRBJ2-1 and V is TRBV29-1, with D perhaps matching TRBD1 (5 bases). CDR3 length: 13 residues. Trimming stripped 5 bases from V and 6 bases from J, with 14 bases between. Germline V gene lookup returns CDR1 SQVTM and CDR2 ANQGSEA. The CDR3 region is CSVNSDTFNEQFF. CDR3 nucleotide sequence: TGCAGCGTTAATTCGGACACCTTCAATGAGCAGTTCTTC.

CDR3 sequence: CASSSCGIWCYEQYF. For the CDR3, the DNA is TGTGCCAGCAGCTCCTGCGGCATATGGTGCTACGAGCAGTACTTC. The rearrangement links TRBV7-8 to TRBJ2-7; D ambiguous. There are 15 residues in the CDR3. With 4 bases removed from V and 3 bases from J, the gap between germline ends came to 16 bases. Germline CDR1 is SGHVS and CDR2 is FQNEAQ. The whole variable domain, filled in from reference TRBV7-8 and TRBJ2-7, reads GAGVSQSPRYKVAKRGQDVALRCDPISGHVSLFWYQQALGQGPEFLTYFQNEAQLDKSGLPSDRFFAERPEGSVSTLKIQRTQQEDSAVYLCASSSCGIWCYEQYFGPGTRLTVT.

J is TRBJ1-6 and V is TRBV18; perhaps TRBD1 as D (5 bases). V lost 6 bases and J lost 7, with 22 bases in between. The CDR3 contains 17 residues. The V gene's germline CDR1 is KGHSH and CDR2 LQKENI. The CDR3 region has the DNA TGTGCCAGCTCTAACCACGGGTCGAAGCAGGGAAATTCACCCCTCCACTTT. This encodes CASSNHGSKQGNSPLHF.

This rearrangement joins TRBV5-1 to TRBJ2-3; TRBD1 aligns across 8 bases. CDR3 length: 14 residues. CDR1 is SGHRS and CDR2 is YFSETQ in the germline V gene. V shed 3 bases and J 4 bases; nucleotides not matched to a gene: 4. CDR3 coding DNA: TGCGCCAGCAGCTCTGGGACAGGTCCAGATACGCAGTATTTT. It codes for CASSSGTGPDTQYF.

The V and J genes are TRBV27 and TRBJ2-7; a weak D match, TRBD1 (5 bases). V lost 2 bases and J 3 bases, leaving 11 bases between the germline ends. The CDR3 covers 14 residues. Germline lookup yields CDR1 MNHEY and CDR2 SMNVEV (reference sequence). The DNA of the CDR3 is TGTGCCAGCAGTTTACAGGGAACCAACTACGAGCAGTACTTC. Its translation: CASSLQGTNYEQYF.

V gene TRBV12-5 combines with J gene TRBJ2-1; 7 bases line up with TRBD2. V lost 5 bases to trimming and J lost 0 bases; unmatched junction nucleotides: 16. CDR3 length equals 19 residues. Per germline, CDR1 LGHNT and CDR2 FRNRAP. The CDR3 loop reads CASGLTEAGEPSSYNEQFF. As DNA, the CDR3 is TGTGCTAGTGGTCTGACAGAGGCGGGGGAACCAAGCTCCTACAATGAGCAGTTCTTC.

This chain joins TRBV4-3 and TRBJ1-3, with a possible D match to TRBD1 (6 bases). The CDR3 loop spans 16 amino acids. The V and J ends lost 2 bases and 0 bases respectively, with 11 bases between them. Per germline, CDR1 LGHNA and CDR2 YSLEER. CDR3 residues: CASSQSQGISGNTIYF. As DNA, the CDR3 is TGCGCCAGCAGCCAATCCCAGGGGATCTCTGGAAACACCATATATTTT.

The chain links TRBV7-9 to TRBJ2-7, with 7 nucleotides matching TRBD2. From germline, CDR1 is SEHNR and CDR2 FQNEAQ (reference sequence). This CDR3 has 18 amino acids. The trim removed 1 base at V and 0 bases at J, leaving 12 bases unmatched. CDR3 sequence (DNA): TGTGCCAGCAGCTTAGGGAGGAAGCGGGGAACGAGCTCCTACGAGCAGTACTTC. Residues: CASSLGRKRGTSSYEQYF.

The chain couples TRBV5-6 to TRBJ1-2, with D possibly being TRBD1 (5 bases). The CDR3 is made up of 13 amino acids. The V gene's germline CDR1 is SGHDT and CDR2 YYEEEE. Trimming pared 4 bases from V and 7 bases from J, leaving 14 bases between. The CDR3 coding sequence is TGTGCCAGCAGCGCTACAGGTAGTACTGGCTACACCTTC. It specifies CASSATGSTGYTF.

The genes are TRBV27 and TRBJ1-6; no reliable D call. V lost 6 bases and J 3 bases, leaving 21 bases between the germline ends. Per germline, CDR1 MNHEY and CDR2 SMNVEV (reference sequence). There are 18 residues in the CDR3. The CDR3 sequence is CASSPVGDSKDYNSPLHF. CDR3 coding DNA: TGTGCCAGCAGCCCGGTCGGAGATTCGAAGGACTATAATTCACCCCTCCACTTT.

This clone was picked up one time. The V call is TRBV27, the J call TRBJ1-6; no clear D gene. The V end lost 4 bases, the J end lost 6 bases, and 19 bases lay between the germline ends. Germline assignment: CDR1 MNHEY and CDR2 SMNVEV (reference sequence). This CDR3 region has 17 residues. The CDR3 protein is CASSSGFPTESNSPLHF. The CDR3 DNA sequence: TGTGCCAGCAGTTCAGGCTTCCCTACCGAGAGTAATTCACCCCTCCACTTT.

V usage is TRBV18 and J usage is TRBJ2-3; perhaps TRBD2 as D (6 bases). Trimming took 0 bases from V and 9 from J, leaving 13 bases between them. CDR1 and CDR2 (germline): KGHSH, LQKENI. The CDR3 is 14 amino acids. The CDR3 protein is CASSPPAGQGTQYF. Here the CDR3 DNA reads TGTGCCAGCTCACCACCAGCGGGCCAGGGAACGCAGTATTTT.

This rearrangement joins TRBV19 to TRBJ2-2; a possible D gene is TRBD2 (6 bases). V lost 0 bases to trimming and J lost 5 bases, with 7 bases between them. Germline CDR1 LNHDA, CDR2 SQIVND (reference sequence). The CDR3 contains 14 residues. This CDR3 reads CASSIEGGTGELFF. The CDR3 DNA reads as TGTGCCAGTAGTATAGAGGGGGGTACCGGGGAGCTGTTTTTT.

The chain employs TRBV19 and TRBJ2-7; 10 positions agree with TRBD1. Germline assignment: CDR1 LNHDA and CDR2 SQIVND (reference sequence). V lost 4 bases and J lost 3; bases outside the gene matches: 6. The CDR3 extends over 15 amino acids. The CDR3 nucleotides read TGTGCCAGTAGTACCATGGACAGGGGGAGCTACGAGCAGTACTTC. Its translation is CASSTMDRGSYEQYF.

The chain joins TRBV7-6 to TRBJ1-4, with 12 bases identical to TRBD1. From germline, CDR1 is SGHVS and CDR2 FNYEAQ. With 6 bases clipped from V and 10 bases from J, the junction kept 12 bases outside the gene matches. The CDR3 contains 16 residues. The CDR3 DNA sequence: TGTGCCAGCAGTCCTTACCGGGACAGGGGGCCGGGAAAACTGTTTTTT. Protein product: CASSPYRDRGPGKLFF.

The V gene is TRBV2, the J gene TRBJ1-2; 7 positions match TRBD1. The V gene's germline CDR1 is SNHLY and CDR2 FYNNEI. With 6 bases clipped from V and 4 bases from J, the junction kept 11 bases outside the gene matches. This CDR3 has 15 residues. The CDR3 region is CASSLRDSGTYGYTF. In DNA form, the CDR3 reads TGTGCCAGCAGCCTCCGGGACAGCGGAACCTATGGCTACACCTTC.

This chain joins TRBV7-2 and TRBJ2-7; the D is unclear. The germline V gene encodes CDR1 SGHTA and CDR2 FQGNSA. The V end was cut by 2 bases, the J end by 7 bases, with 9 bases between. The CDR3 contains 12 residues. The CDR3 is CASSLKACEQYF. CDR3 sequence (DNA): TGTGCCAGCAGCTTAAAAGCCTGTGAGCAGTACTTC.

The V gene is TRBV10-1, the J gene TRBJ2-1; 15 nucleotides match TRBD2. The CDR3 length is 20 residues. J gave up 0 bases and V 0 bases, and 6 bases lay outside the gene matches. Per germline, CDR1 WNHNN and CDR2 SYGVQD (reference sequence). Here the CDR3 DNA reads TGCGCCAGCAGTGAGTCCCCCGGGACTAGCGGGAGGAGCTCCTACAATGAGCAGTTCTTC. Its protein product is CASSESPGTSGRSSYNEQFF.

The rearrangement links TRBV2 to TRBJ2-2, with 9 nucleotides matching TRBD1. The ends lost 4 bases at V and 2 bases at J; junction bases unmatched: 8. The CDR3 covers 17 residues. Germline loops: CDR1 SNHLY, CDR2 FYNNEI. The CDR3 loop reads CASSADDRGGNTGELFF. CDR3 sequence (DNA): TGTGCCAGCAGTGCCGACGACAGGGGGGGAAACACCGGGGAGCTGTTTTTT.

This chain uses TRBV4-3 with TRBJ2-7; 7 bases are shared with TRBD1. V dropped 1 base and J dropped 0; count of bases not matched to a gene: 18. CDR1 LGHNA and CDR2 YSLEER come from the germline V gene. The CDR3 runs 20 residues. The CDR3 DNA follows: TGCGCCAGCAGCCAAGCATCAGGGGGTCGCCCCGTTCCTAGCTCCTACGAGCAGTACTTC. Its protein product is CASSQASGGRPVPSSYEQYF.